The T cell receptor beta chain described here comes from a study of control samples from healthy donors and cancer patients. Generated by immunoSEQ multiplex PCR, the TCRdb table keeps only in-frame clones and is missing some. This table has approximately 100,000 clones, just under 95% appearing once. The V and J ends lost 5 bases and 4 bases respectively, with 6 bases between them. Germline V gene lookup returns CDR1 KGHSH and CDR2 LQKENI. The CDR3 covers 11 residues. The clonotype was recovered from a human donor in good health. The donor label of this sample is uncertain. The chain has TRBV18 and TRBJ2-7; maybe TRBD1 (6 bases). The sample comprised blood. The CDR3 region is CASSRGYEQYF. The DNA for the CDR3 is TGTGCCAGCTCAAGGGGGTACGAGCAGTACTTC.